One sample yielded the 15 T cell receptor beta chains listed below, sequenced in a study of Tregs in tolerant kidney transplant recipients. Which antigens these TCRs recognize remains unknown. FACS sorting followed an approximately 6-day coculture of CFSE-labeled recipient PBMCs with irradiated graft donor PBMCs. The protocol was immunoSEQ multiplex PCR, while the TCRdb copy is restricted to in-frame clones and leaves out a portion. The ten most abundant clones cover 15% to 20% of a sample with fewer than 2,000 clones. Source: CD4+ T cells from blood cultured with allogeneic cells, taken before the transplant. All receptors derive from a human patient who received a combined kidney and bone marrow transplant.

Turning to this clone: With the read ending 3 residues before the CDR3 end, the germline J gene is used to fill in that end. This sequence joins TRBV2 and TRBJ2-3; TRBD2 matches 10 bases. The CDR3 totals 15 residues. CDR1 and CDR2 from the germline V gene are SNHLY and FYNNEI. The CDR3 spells CASGLAGAGGETQYF. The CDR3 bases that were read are TGTGCCAGCGGGCTAGCGGGGGCCGGGGGTGAGACG.

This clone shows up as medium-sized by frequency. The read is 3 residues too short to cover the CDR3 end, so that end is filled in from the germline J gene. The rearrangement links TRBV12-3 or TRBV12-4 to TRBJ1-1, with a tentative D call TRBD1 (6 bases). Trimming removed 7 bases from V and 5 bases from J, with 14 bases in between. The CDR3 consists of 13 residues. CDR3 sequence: CASNLLGGTEAFF. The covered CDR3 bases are TGTGCCAGCAATCTGCTAGGGGGTACTGAA.

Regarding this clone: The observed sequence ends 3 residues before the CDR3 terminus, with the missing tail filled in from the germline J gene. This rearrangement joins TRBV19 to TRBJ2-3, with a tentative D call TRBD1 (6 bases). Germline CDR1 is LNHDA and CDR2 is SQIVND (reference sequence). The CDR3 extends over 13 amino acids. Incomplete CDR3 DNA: TGTGCCAGTAGGAGGGGGTTCCAAGAGACG. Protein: CASRRGFQET. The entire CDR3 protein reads CASRRGFQETQYF.

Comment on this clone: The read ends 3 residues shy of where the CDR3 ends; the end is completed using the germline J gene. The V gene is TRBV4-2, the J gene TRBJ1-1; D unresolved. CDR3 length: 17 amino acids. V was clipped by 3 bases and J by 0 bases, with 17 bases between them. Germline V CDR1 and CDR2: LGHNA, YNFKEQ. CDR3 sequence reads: CASSHQSPWAMNTEAFF. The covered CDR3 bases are TGTGCCAGCAGCCACCAATCCCCGTGGGCTATGAACACTGAA.

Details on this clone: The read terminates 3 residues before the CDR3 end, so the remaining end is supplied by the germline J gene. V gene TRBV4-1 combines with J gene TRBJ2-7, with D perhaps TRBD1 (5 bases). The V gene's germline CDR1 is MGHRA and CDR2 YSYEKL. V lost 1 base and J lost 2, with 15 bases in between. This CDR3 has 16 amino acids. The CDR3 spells CASSQGPRQPTYEQYF. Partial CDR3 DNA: TGCGCCAGCAGCCAAGGGCCCAGACAGCCAACCTACGAG.

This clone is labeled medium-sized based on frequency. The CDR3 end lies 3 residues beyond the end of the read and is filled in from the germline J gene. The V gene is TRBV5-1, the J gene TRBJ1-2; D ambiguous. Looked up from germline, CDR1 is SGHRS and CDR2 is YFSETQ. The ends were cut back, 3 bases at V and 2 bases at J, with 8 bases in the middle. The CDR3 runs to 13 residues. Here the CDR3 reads CASSSTVNYGYTF. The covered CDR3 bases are TGCGCCAGCAGCTCCACGGTCAACTATGGC.

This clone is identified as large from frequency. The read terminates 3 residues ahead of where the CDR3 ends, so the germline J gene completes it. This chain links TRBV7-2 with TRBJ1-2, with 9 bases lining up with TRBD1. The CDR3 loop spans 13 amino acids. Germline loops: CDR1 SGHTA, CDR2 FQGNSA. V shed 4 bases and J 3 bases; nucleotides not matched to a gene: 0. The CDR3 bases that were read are TGTGCCAGCAGCTGGACAGGGGACTATGGC. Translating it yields CASSWTGDYG. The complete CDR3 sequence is CASSWTGDYGYTF.

CDR3 residues: CASSQGATNEKLFF. CDR3 bases read: TGTGCCAGCAGCCAGGGGGCAACTAATGAAAAA. The chain links TRBV12-3 or TRBV12-4 to TRBJ1-4; 7 bases match TRBD1. The CDR3 goes on 3 residues after the read ends, and that part is filled in from the germline J gene. The CDR3 contains 14 residues. The ends lost 6 bases at V and 0 bases at J; junction bases unmatched: 1.

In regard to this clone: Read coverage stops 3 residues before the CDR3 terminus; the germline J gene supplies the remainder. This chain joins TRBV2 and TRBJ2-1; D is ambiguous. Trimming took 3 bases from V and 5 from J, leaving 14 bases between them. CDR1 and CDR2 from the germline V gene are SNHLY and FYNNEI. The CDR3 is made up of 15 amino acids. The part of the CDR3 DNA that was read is TGTGCCAGCAGTGACCTCCGCCTGAAGGACAATGAG. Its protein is CASSDLRLKDNE. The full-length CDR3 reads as CASSDLRLKDNEQFF.

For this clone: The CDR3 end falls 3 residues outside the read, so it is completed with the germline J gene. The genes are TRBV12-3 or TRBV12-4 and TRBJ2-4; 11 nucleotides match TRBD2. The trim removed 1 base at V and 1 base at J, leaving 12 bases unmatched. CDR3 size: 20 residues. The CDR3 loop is CASSLGAGSGGERAKNIQYF. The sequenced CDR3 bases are TGTGCCAGCAGTTTAGGGGCGGGTAGCGGGGGGGAGAGGGCCAAAAACATT.

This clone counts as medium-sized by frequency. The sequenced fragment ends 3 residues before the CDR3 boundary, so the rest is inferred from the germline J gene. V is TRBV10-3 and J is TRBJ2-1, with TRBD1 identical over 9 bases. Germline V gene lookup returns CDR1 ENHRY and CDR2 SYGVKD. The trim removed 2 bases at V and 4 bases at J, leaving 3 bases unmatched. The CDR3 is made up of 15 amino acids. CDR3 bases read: TGTGCCATCAGTGAGAGGACAGGGGCATACAATGAG. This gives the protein CAISERTGAYNE. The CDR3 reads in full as CAISERTGAYNEQFF.

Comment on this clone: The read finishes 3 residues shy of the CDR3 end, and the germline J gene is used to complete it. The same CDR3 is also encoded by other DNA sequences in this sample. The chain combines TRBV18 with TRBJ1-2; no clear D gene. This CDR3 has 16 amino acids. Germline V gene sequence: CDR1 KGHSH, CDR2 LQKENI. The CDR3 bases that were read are TGTGCCAGCTCACCACCGGGCGGGAGGGCTGAAGATACC. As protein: CASSPPGGRAEDT. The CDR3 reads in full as CASSPPGGRAEDTYTF.

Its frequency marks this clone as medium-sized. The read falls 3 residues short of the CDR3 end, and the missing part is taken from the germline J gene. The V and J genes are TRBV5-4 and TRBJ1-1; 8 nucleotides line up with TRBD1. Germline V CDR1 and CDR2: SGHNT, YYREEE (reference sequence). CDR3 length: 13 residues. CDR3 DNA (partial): TGTGCCAGCAGCTTCCCCGACAGGGGTCGG. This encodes CASSFPDRGR. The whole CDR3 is CASSFPDRGRAFF.

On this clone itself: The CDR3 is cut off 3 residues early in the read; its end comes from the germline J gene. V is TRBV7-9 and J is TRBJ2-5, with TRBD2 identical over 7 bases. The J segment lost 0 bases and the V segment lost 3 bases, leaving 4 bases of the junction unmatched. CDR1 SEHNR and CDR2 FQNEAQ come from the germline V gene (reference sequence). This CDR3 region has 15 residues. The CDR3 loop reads CASSLRGGDQETQYF. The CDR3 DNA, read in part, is TGTGCCAGCAGCTTGCGGGGAGGGGACCAAGAGACC.

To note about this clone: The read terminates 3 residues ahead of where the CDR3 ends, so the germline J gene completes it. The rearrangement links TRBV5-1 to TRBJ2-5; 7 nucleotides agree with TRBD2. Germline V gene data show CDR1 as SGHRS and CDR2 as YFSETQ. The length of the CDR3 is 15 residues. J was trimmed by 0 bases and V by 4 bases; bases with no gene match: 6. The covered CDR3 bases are TGCGCCAGCAGCCGGGGAGGGAACAACCAAGAGACC. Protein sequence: CASSRGGNNQET. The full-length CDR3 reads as CASSRGGNNQETQYF.